This passage covers 27 T cell receptor beta chains from one sample sequenced in a study of blood T cell repertoires in COVID-19. Measured with immunoSEQ multiplex PCR; TCRdb has only the in-frame clones, and not every one. Counted here are tens of thousands of clones, 70% to 85% occurring once; the ten biggest clones make up more than 0.7%. Sequenced sample: peripheral blood. Receptors originate from a woman in her 70s with acute or convalescent COVID-19.

This clone has just a few counts. The chain employs TRBV10-3 and TRBJ1-3; D uncertain. Germline V gene lookup returns CDR1 ENHRY and CDR2 SYGVKD. This CDR3 contains 16 residues. Between the trimmed V and J ends, which lost 0 bases and 2 bases, there was a span of 11 bases. CDR3 residues: CAISESGQLTGNTIYF. The CDR3 DNA follows: TGTGCCATCAGTGAGTCTGGGCAACTGACTGGAAACACCATATATTTT.

The chain joins TRBV7-2 to TRBJ2-7; no firm D call. The V gene's germline CDR1 is SGHTA and CDR2 FQGNSA. The CDR3 consists of 14 residues. V was clipped by 1 base and J by 6 bases, with 13 bases between them. CDR3 in amino acids: CASSLETAAGEQYF. Written as DNA, the CDR3 is TGTGCCAGCAGCTTAGAGACGGCCGCAGGCGAGCAGTACTTC.

The rearrangement joins TRBV6-2 or TRBV6-3 to TRBJ1-1; possibly TRBD1 for D (6 bases). Germline V gene sequence: CDR1 MNHEY, CDR2 SVGEGT. This CDR3 is built from 14 residues. V was clipped by 6 bases and J by 4 bases, with 15 bases between them. CDR3 bases: TGTGCCAGCAGCCCCCTGGGGGCTATCACTGAAGCTTTCTTT. As protein: CASSPLGAITEAFF.

CDR3 region: CASTAGDQETQYF. The CDR3 region has the DNA TGTGCCAGCACCGCGGGGGACCAAGAGACCCAGTACTTC. The chain is built from TRBV12-3 or TRBV12-4 and TRBJ2-5; 7 bases match TRBD2. V lost 7 bases to trimming and J lost 0 bases; unmatched junction nucleotides: 2. The CDR3 is 13 residues long.

This rearrangement joins TRBV7-8 to TRBJ1-6, with D maybe TRBD1 (5 bases). This CDR3 is built from 19 residues. Looked up from germline, CDR1 is SGHVS and CDR2 is FQNEAQ. Trimming left V 1 base short and J 0 bases short, with 16 bases between. The DNA for the CDR3 is TGTGCCAGCAGCTTAGTAGTTGGGGGGAGGAGCTCCTATAATTCACCCCTCCACTTT. Its protein product is CASSLVVGGRSSYNSPLHF.

This chain links TRBV2 with TRBJ1-1; D remains unclear. V was clipped by 0 bases and J by 5 bases, with 7 bases between them. The CDR3 has 13 residues. CDR1 and CDR2 (germline): SNHLY, FYNNEI. The CDR3 is CASSEAEQTEAFF. CDR3 nucleotide sequence: TGTGCCAGCAGTGAAGCAGAACAGACTGAAGCTTTCTTT.

The rearrangement links TRBV3-1 (or the pseudogene TRBV3-2) to TRBJ2-7; TRBD1 matches at 9 bases. Losses at the gene ends were 2 bases for V and 6 bases for J; bases not matched to a gene: 8. The CDR3 has 15 amino acids. Germline-derived CDR1 and CDR2 are LGHDT and YNNKEL (reference sequence). The CDR3 here is CASSQTQGAMTEQYF. The CDR3 region has the DNA TGTGCCAGCAGCCAAACACAGGGGGCAATGACCGAGCAGTACTTC.

This chain connects TRBV2 to TRBJ1-3; TRBD1 agrees at 7 bases. Trimming at V came to 3 bases and at J to 4 bases, leaving 12 bases not matched to a gene. Germline V gives CDR1 SNHLY, CDR2 FYNNEI. CDR3 length: 17 amino acids. CDR3 bases: TGTGCCAGCAGTGACCAGACTACAGGGGCTCTCGGAAACACCATATATTTT. It yields the protein CASSDQTTGALGNTIYF.

This clone was counted a few times. The chain uses TRBV18 and TRBJ1-1; a weak D match, TRBD1 (6 bases). Germline CDR1 reads KGHSH; CDR2 reads LQKENI. CDR3 length equals 15 residues. Trimming took 6 bases from V and 4 from J, leaving 18 bases between them. The CDR3 bases are TGTGCCAGCTCGGGCGCCGGGGGGCCCGGCACTGAAGCTTTCTTT. Its translation is CASSGAGGPGTEAFF.

The chain has TRBV7-2 and TRBJ1-1, with D perhaps matching TRBD1 (5 bases). CDR3 length: 15 residues. Germline V gene lookup returns CDR1 SGHTA and CDR2 FQGNSA. V gave up 2 bases and J gave up 3 bases, with 13 bases separating them. CDR3 nucleotides: TGTGCCAGCAGCTTACAGGTCAGGGTGGACACTGAAGCTTTCTTT. Its protein is CASSLQVRVDTEAFF. Supplemented by reference TRBV7-2 and TRBJ1-1, the full variable domain reads GAGVSQSPSNKVTEKGKDVELRCDPISGHTALYWYRQSLGQGLEFLIYFQGNSAPDKSGLPSDRFSAERTGGSVSTLTIQRTQQEDSAVYLCASSLQVRVDTEAFFGQGTRLTVV.

This clone was recorded only once. The chain couples TRBV11-2 to TRBJ1-6; 8 bases map to TRBD1. Per germline, CDR1 SGHAT and CDR2 FQNNGV. The length of the CDR3 is 18 residues. The V gene end was trimmed by 2 bases and the J gene end by 4 bases; junction bases not matched to a gene: 10. CDR3 sequence: CASSLTATGATYNSPLHF. CDR3 sequence (DNA): TGTGCCAGCAGCTTAACGGCGACAGGGGCGACGTATAATTCACCCCTCCACTTT.

The rearrangement uses TRBV11-2 and TRBJ2-1; 9 positions match TRBD1. J gave up 3 bases and V 6 bases, and 3 bases lay outside the gene matches. The germline CDR1 and CDR2 sequences are SGHAT and FQNNGV. This CDR3 has 14 amino acids. This CDR3 is CASRRQGGYNEQFF. CDR3 nucleotides: TGTGCCAGCAGAAGACAGGGGGGCTACAATGAGCAGTTCTTC.

This clone showed up just a few times. The chain couples TRBV19 to TRBJ1-5; weak D call: TRBD1 (5 bases). V lost 8 bases and J 6 bases, leaving 14 bases between the germline ends. The CDR3 has 13 amino acids. From germline, CDR1 is LNHDA and CDR2 SQIVND (reference sequence). CDR3 sequence: CASLQGSGQPQHF. CDR3 nucleotides: TGTGCCAGTTTGCAGGGTTCGGGTCAGCCCCAGCATTTT.

The chain recombines TRBV28 with TRBJ2-5, with 9 bases matching TRBD1. V shed 5 bases and J 3 bases; nucleotides not matched to a gene: 4. There are 14 residues in the CDR3. Germline values: CDR1 MDHEN, CDR2 SYDVKM. The CDR3 loop is CASSRQGVEETQYF. CDR3 sequence (DNA): TGTGCCAGCAGTCGACAGGGGGTGGAAGAGACCCAGTACTTC.

The chain joins TRBV7-2 to TRBJ2-1; 13 bases line up with TRBD2. Trimming removed 1 base from V and 7 bases from J; junction bases left unmatched: 7. Germline CDR1 SGHTA, CDR2 FQGNSA. The CDR3 contains 17 residues. The CDR3 region is CASSLGTGLAGLNEQFF. The DNA of the CDR3 is TGTGCCAGCAGCTTAGGTACGGGACTAGCGGGACTTAATGAGCAGTTCTTC.

This clone was seen a handful of times. The chain combines TRBV9 with TRBJ2-1; no definite D call. The CDR3 extends over 14 amino acids. V was cut by 5 bases and J by 0 bases, with 9 bases left in between. CDR1 SGDLS and CDR2 YYNGEE come from the germline V gene. The CDR3 nucleotides are TGTGCCAGCAGTGGCCGAAGCTCCTACAATGAGCAGTTCTTC. It encodes CASSGRSSYNEQFF.

In this sample, this clone turned up a few times. This chain links TRBV10-3 with TRBJ1-6; 7 bases fit TRBD1. Germline CDR1 reads ENHRY; CDR2 reads SYGVKD. This CDR3 is 16 amino acids long. The ends lost 1 base at V and 7 bases at J; junction bases unmatched: 7. The CDR3 DNA reads TGTGCCATCAGTGAGTTCGGGGCAGGGGGGAATTCACCCCTCCACTTT. This encodes CAISEFGAGGNSPLHF.

The rearrangement links TRBV7-5 to TRBJ2-5; TRBD1, the D gene given by the table, was not confirmed from the DNA. TRBV7-5 represents a pseudogene. The CDR3 consists of 18 residues. In DNA form, the CDR3 reads TGTGCCAGCTATGGACCGGGTTGGGACAGGGGATCCCAAGAGACCCAGTACTTC. Its protein is CASYGPGWDRGSQETQYF.

The rearrangement links TRBV5-4 to TRBJ2-5, with TRBD2 matching 8 bases. CDR3 length: 14 residues. Trimming took 0 bases from V and 5 from J; bases not matched to a gene: 3. CDR1 and CDR2 from the germline V gene are SGHNT and YYREEE (reference sequence). CDR3: CASSLGLASETQYF. The CDR3 DNA follows: TGTGCCAGCAGCTTGGGACTAGCGAGCGAGACCCAGTACTTC.

V gene TRBV7-7 combines with J gene TRBJ2-5; 9 nucleotides line up with TRBD2. This CDR3 comprises 15 residues. The V segment lost 0 bases and the J segment 7 bases; nucleotides outside the gene matches: 6. Germline assignment: CDR1 SSHAT and CDR2 FNYEAQ (reference sequence). The CDR3 bases are TGTGCCAGCAGCTTAGCCGCGGGGGGGCTGGCGACCCAGTACTTC. Its translation: CASSLAAGGLATQYF.

The gene calls are TRBV7-8 and TRBJ2-7; D is ambiguous. The germline CDR1 and CDR2 sequences are SGHVS and FQNEAQ. Trimming pared 0 bases from V and 7 bases from J, leaving 16 bases between. This CDR3 is 15 amino acids long. CDR3 amino acids: CASSLALARYQEQYF. CDR3 in DNA: TGTGCCAGCAGCTTAGCCCTTGCTAGATACCAGGAGCAGTACTTC.

This clone was seen only once. The chain has TRBV11-3 and TRBJ2-1; 14 bases map to TRBD2. This CDR3 has 16 residues. J gave up 7 bases and V 4 bases, and 6 bases lay outside the gene matches. Germline values: CDR1 SGHNT, CDR2 YENEEA. Here the CDR3 reads CASSWGLAGVRNEQFF. CDR3 DNA: TGTGCCAGCAGCTGGGGACTAGCGGGAGTAAGGAATGAGCAGTTCTTC.

This clone has just a few counts. The chain links TRBV5-1 to TRBJ2-7; 7 bases align to TRBD1. V gave up 1 base and J gave up 0 bases; unmatched junction bases: 4. The CDR3 length is 15 residues. Germline CDR1 SGHRS, CDR2 YFSETQ. The CDR3 coding sequence is TGCGCCAGCAGCTTGCCGGGACAGTACTCCTACGAGCAGTACTTC. This sequence encodes CASSLPGQYSYEQYF. Supplemented by reference TRBV5-1 and TRBJ2-7, the full variable domain reads KAGVTQTPRYLIKTRGQQVTLSCSPISGHRSVSWYQQTPGQGLQFLFEYFSETQRNKGNFPGRFSGRQFSNSRSEMNVSTLELGDSALYLCASSLPGQYSYEQYFGPGTRLTVT.

This clone has only a few counts. The V call is TRBV4-3, the J call TRBJ1-2, with D uncertain. Germline CDR1 and CDR2: LGHNA and YSLEER. V dropped 1 base and J dropped 3 bases, with 9 bases sitting between them. The CDR3 is made up of 14 amino acids. CDR3 residues: CASSQVRQDYGYTF. CDR3 DNA: TGCGCCAGCAGCCAAGTTCGGCAGGACTATGGCTACACCTTC.

A few counts support this clone. This sequence joins TRBV19 and TRBJ1-1; tentatively, D is TRBD1 (5 bases). This CDR3 spans 14 amino acids. Between the trimmed V and J ends, which lost 2 bases and 6 bases, there was a span of 13 bases. Germline loops: CDR1 LNHDA, CDR2 SQIVND (reference sequence). CDR3 bases: TGTGCCAGTAGTATAAGGTTCAGGGAGGCTGAAGCTTTCTTT. Translation: CASSIRFREAEAFF.

The chain employs TRBV19 and TRBJ2-7, with D maybe TRBD2 (6 bases). CDR3 length: 17 amino acids. Germline-derived CDR1 and CDR2 are LNHDA and SQIVND (reference sequence). V dropped 7 bases and J dropped 4 bases, with 26 bases sitting between them. The CDR3 nucleotides read TGTGCCAGTATGGATACGGTCTCATCGGGAGATGCGTACGAGCAGTACTTC. Its translation: CASMDTVSSGDAYEQYF.

This clone was seen more than once but under ten times. The V gene is TRBV7-2, the J gene TRBJ1-3; D is undetermined. The germline V and J ends were trimmed by 5 bases and 9 bases, with 11 bases remaining between them. The V gene's germline CDR1 is SGHTA and CDR2 FQGNSA. There are 12 residues in the CDR3. DNA for the CDR3: TGTGCCAGCAGCCCGACTACGAGCACCATATATTTT. This translates into CASSPTTSTIYF.